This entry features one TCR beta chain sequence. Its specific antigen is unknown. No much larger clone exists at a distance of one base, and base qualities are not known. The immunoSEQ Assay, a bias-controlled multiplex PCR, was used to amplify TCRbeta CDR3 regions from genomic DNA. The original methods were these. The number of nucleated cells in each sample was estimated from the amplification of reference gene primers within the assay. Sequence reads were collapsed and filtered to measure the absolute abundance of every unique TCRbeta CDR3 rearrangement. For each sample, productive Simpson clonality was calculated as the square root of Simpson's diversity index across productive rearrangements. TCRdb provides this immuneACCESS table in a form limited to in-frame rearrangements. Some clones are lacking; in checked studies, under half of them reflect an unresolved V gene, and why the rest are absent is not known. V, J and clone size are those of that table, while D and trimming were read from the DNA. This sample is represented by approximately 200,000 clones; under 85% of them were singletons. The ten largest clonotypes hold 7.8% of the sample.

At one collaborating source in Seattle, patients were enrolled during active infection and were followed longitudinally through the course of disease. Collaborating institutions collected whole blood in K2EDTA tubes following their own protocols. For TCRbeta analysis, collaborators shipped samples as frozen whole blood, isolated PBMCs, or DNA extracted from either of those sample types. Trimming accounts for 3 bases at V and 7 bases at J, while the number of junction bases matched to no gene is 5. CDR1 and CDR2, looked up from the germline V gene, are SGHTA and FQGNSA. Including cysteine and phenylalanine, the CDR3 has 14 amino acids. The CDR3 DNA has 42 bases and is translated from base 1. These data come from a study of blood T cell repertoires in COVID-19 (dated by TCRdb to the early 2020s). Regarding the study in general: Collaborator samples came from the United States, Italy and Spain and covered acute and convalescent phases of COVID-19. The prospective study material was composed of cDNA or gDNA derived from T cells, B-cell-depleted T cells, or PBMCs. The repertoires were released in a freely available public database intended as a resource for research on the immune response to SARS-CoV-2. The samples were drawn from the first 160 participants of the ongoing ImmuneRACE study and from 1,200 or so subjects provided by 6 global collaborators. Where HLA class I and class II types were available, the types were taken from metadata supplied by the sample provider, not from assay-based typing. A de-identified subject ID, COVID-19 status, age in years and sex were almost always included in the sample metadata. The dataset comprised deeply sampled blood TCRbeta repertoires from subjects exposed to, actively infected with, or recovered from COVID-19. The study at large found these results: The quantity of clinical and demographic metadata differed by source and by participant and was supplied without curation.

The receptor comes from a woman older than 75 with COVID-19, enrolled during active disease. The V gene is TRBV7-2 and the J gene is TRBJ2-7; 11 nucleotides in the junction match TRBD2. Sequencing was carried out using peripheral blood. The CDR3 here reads CASSLRLAGGEQYF. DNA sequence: TGTGCCAGCAGCTTGAGGCTAGCGGGAGGTGAGCAGTACTTC.